A selection of T cell receptor beta chains follows, all from one sample in a study of blood T cell repertoires in COVID-19. Clones were sequenced by immunoSEQ multiplex PCR, and TCRdb holds only the in-frame ones, with some missing. The table shows 350,000 to 400,000 clones, with roughly nine tenths occurring only once. The sequencing sample was made of peripheral blood. Source of these receptors: a woman aged 30 to 39 with COVID-19, enrolled during active disease. Both conserved end residues are part of each CDR3. A D gene is named only where the DNA matches it firmly. Only part of the rows carry a size: once, few, many, or a class if the clone is expanded.

V gene	J gene	D gene	clone size	CDR3 protein	CDR3 DNA
TRBV6-4	TRBJ1-1	TRBD1	.	CASSETTGGDTEAFF	TGTGCCAGCAGTGAAACGACAGGGGGGGACACTGAAGCTTTCTTT
TRBV5-5	TRBJ1-5	.	.	CASSLFYVNQPQHF	TGTGCCAGCAGCTTGTTTTATGTCAATCAGCCCCAGCATTTT
TRBV11-3	TRBJ2-1	.	.	CASSSRQDSSYNEQFF	TGTGCCAGCAGCTCACGACAGGATAGCTCCTACAATGAGCAGTTCTTC
TRBV9	TRBJ2-2	.	.	CASSVLDLTGELFF	TGTGCCAGCAGCGTCCTAGACCTCACCGGGGAGCTGTTTTTT
TRBV11-2	TRBJ2-1	TRBD2	.	CASSLQRGGPYNEQFF	TGTGCCAGCAGCTTACAGCGGGGGGGCCCCTACAATGAGCAGTTCTTC
TRBV7-9	TRBJ1-1	TRBD1	few	CASSLGQGADTEAFF	TGTGCCAGCAGCTTGGGACAGGGGGCGGACACTGAAGCTTTCTTT
TRBV7-2	TRBJ1-2	TRBD1	.	CASSRGGTGTDYGYTF	TGTGCCAGCAGCCGGGGAGGGACAGGGACGGACTATGGCTACACCTTC
TRBV28	TRBJ2-1	TRBD1	.	CASSHRTGKNEQFF	TGTGCCAGCTCTCACCGGACAGGGAAAAATGAGCAGTTCTTC
TRBV7-9	TRBJ2-7	TRBD2	.	CASSPSGEGRSYEQYF	TGTGCCAGCAGCCCGAGTGGGGAGGGGCGTTCCTACGAGCAGTACTTC
TRBV5-6	TRBJ1-2	.	.	CASSLEGDYGYTF	TGTGCCAGCAGCTTGGAAGGGGACTATGGCTACACCTTC
TRBV21-1	TRBJ2-3	.	.	CASSKASAGGPGDTQYF	TGTGCCAGCAGCAAAGCCAGCGCGGGGGGGCCGGGAGATACGCAGTATTTT
TRBV7-6	TRBJ2-1	.	.	CASSLAGGPGNEQFF	TGTGCCAGCAGCTTAGCGGGGGGGCCAGGAAATGAGCAGTTCTTC
TRBV18	TRBJ2-1	TRBD2	.	CASSYLAGLDNEQFF	TGTGCCAGCTCCTACTTAGCGGGCTTAGACAATGAGCAGTTCTTC
TRBV19	TRBJ1-2	.	.	CASREQLGNYGYTF	TGTGCCAGTAGAGAACAACTAGGTAACTATGGCTACACCTTC
TRBV7-9	TRBJ2-3	.	.	CASSYGGRDTQYF	TGTGCCAGCAGCTACGGGGGTAGAGATACGCAGTATTTT
TRBV9	TRBJ2-3	.	.	CASSLEGSETDTQYF	TGTGCCAGCAGCTTAGAGGGTAGCGAGACAGATACGCAGTATTTT
TRBV7-9	TRBJ2-6	.	.	CASSLVQGRAGANVLTF	TGTGCCAGCAGCTTAGTACAGGGAAGGGCTGGGGCCAACGTCCTGACTTTC
TRBV14	TRBJ2-1	.	.	CASSRNGRMTEEQFF	TGTGCCAGCAGCAGGAATGGGCGGATGACAGAAGAGCAGTTCTTC
TRBV5-1	TRBJ2-3	.	.	CASSLGSGGQGTDTQYF	TGCGCCAGCAGCTTGGGGTCTGGGGGACAAGGCACAGATACGCAGTATTTT
TRBV12-3/TRBV12-4	TRBJ1-4	.	.	CATGVDNNEKLFF	TGTGCCACCGGGGTAGATAATAATGAAAAACTGTTTTTT
TRBV7-9	TRBJ2-6	.	.	CASSLVLSGSGANVLTF	TGTGCCAGCAGCTTAGTACTTTCCGGTTCCGGGGCCAACGTCCTGACTTTC
TRBV4-1	TRBJ2-3	TRBD2	.	CASSQVGRAYDTQYF	TGCGCCAGCAGCCAAGTCGGGAGGGCCTATGATACGCAGTATTTT
TRBV30	TRBJ2-3	.	.	CAWSAQDTQYF	TGTGCCTGGTCAGCGCAAGATACGCAGTATTTT
TRBV18	TRBJ2-3	.	once	CASSPSGTDTQYF	TGTGCCAGCTCACCGTCGGGCACAGATACGCAGTATTTT